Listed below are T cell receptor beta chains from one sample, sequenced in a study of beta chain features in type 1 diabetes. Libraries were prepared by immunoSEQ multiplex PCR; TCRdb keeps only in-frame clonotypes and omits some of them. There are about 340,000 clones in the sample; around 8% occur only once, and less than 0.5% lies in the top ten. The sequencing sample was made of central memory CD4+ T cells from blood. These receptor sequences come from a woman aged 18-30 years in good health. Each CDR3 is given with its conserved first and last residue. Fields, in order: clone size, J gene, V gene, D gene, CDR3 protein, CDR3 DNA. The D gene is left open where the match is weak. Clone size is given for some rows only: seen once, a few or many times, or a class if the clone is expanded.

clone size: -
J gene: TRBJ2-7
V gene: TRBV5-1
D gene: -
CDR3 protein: CASSLEVGRPSYEQYF
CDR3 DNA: TGCGCCAGCAGCTTGGAGGTCGGCCGGCCTTCCTACGAGCAGTACTTC

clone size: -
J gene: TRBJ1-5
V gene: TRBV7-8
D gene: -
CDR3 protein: CASSAQVTVQPQHF
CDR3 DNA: TGTGCCAGCAGCGCCCAGGTCACCGTTCAGCCCCAGCATTTT

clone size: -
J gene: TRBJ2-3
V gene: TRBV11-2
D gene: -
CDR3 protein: CASSGLSTDTQYF
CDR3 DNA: TGTGCCAGCAGCGGCTTGAGCACAGATACGCAGTATTTT

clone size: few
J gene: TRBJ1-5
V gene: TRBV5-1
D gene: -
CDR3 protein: CASSTHRDISNQPQHF
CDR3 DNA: TGCGCCAGCAGCACGCACAGGGACATAAGCAATCAGCCCCAGCATTTT

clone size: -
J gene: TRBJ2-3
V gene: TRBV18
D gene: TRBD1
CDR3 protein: CASSPGTDTDTQYF
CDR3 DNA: TGTGCCAGCTCACCCGGGACAGACACAGATACGCAGTATTTT

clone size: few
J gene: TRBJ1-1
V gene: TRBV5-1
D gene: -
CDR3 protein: CASSPRSQIFTEAFF
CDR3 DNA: TGCGCCAGCAGCCCACGATCACAGATCTTCACTGAAGCTTTCTTT

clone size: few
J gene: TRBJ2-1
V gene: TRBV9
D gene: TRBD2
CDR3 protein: CASSMIAGGTSNEQFF
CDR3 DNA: TGTGCCAGCAGCATGATAGCGGGAGGAACCTCAAATGAGCAGTTCTTC

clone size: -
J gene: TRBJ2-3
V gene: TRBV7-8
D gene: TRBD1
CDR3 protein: CASSQGLGTGGRDTQYF
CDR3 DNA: TGTGCCAGCAGCCAAGGACTCGGGACAGGGGGCAGAGATACGCAGTATTTT

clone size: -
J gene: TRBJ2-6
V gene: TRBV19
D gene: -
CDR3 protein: CASSMVHSGANVLTF
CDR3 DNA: TGTGCCAGTAGTATGGTCCACTCGGGGGCCAACGTCCTGACTTTC

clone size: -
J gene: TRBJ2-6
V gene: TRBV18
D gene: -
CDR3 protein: CASSPSGANVLTF
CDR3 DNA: TGTGCCAGCAGCCCCTCTGGGGCCAACGTCCTGACTTTC

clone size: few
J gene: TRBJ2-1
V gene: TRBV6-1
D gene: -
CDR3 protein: CASSLIGRNNEQFF
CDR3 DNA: TGTGCCAGCAGTTTGATAGGACGGAACAATGAGCAGTTCTTC

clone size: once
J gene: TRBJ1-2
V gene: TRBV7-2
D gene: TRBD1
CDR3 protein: CASSRDRGSYGYTF
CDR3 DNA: TGTGCCAGCAGCCGGGACAGGGGAAGCTATGGCTACACCTTC

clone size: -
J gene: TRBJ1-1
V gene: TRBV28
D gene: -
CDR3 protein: CASSWTRWGTEAFF
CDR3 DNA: TGTGCCAGCAGTTGGACCCGATGGGGGACTGAAGCTTTCTTT

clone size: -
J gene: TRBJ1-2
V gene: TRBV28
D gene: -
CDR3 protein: CASSDRIVIGYTF
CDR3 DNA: TGTGCCAGCAGTGACAGGATTGTGATAGGCTACACCTTC

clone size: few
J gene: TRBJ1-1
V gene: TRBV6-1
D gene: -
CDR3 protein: CASSSYGEAFF
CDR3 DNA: TGTGCCAGCTCATCATACGGTGAAGCTTTCTTT

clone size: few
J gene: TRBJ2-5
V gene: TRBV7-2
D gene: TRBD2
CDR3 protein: CASSSRGGSGAETQYF
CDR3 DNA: TGTGCCAGCAGCTCCCGAGGCGGGAGCGGGGCAGAGACCCAGTACTTC

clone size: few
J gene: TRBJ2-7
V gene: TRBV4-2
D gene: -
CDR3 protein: CASSQEQGFSYEQYF
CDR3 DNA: TGTGCCAGCAGCCAAGAACAGGGCTTTTCCTACGAGCAGTACTTC

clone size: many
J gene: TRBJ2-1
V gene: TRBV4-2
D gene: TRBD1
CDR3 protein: CASSQPGQGLGYNEQFF
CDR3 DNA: TGTGCCAGCAGCCAACCAGGACAGGGGCTGGGCTACAATGAGCAGTTCTTC

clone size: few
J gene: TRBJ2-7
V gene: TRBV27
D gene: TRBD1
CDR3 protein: CASSRRGLSYEQYF
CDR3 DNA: TGTGCCAGCAGTCGCAGGGGGCTGAGCTACGAGCAGTACTTC

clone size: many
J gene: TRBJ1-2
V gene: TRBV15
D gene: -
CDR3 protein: CATSRDYREGGYTF
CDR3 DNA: TGTGCCACCAGCAGAGATTACAGGGAGGGTGGCTACACCTTC

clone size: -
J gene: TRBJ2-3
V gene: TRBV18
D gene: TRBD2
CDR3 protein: CASSPLQLAGADTQYF
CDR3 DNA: TGTGCCAGCTCACCCCTGCAACTAGCGGGAGCAGATACGCAGTATTTT

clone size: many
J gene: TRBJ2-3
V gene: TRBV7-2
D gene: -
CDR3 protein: CASSLGRDTDTQYF
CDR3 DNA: TGTGCCAGCAGCTTGGGCAGAGACACAGATACGCAGTATTTT

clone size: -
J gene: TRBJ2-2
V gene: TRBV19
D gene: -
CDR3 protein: CASKGSVNTGELFF
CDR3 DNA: TGTGCCAGTAAGGGTAGCGTGAACACCGGGGAGCTGTTTTTT

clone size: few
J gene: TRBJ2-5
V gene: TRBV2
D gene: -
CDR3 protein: CASRLNLLGGETQYF
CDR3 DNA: TGTGCCAGCAGACTCAACCTCCTCGGGGGAGAGACCCAGTACTTC

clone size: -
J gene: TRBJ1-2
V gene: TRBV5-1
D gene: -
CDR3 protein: CASSLGAAYGYTF
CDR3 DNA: TGCGCCAGCAGCTTGGGAGCGGCGTATGGCTACACCTTC

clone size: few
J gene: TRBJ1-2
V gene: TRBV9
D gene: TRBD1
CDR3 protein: CASSDDTGAGYGYTF
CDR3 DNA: TGTGCCAGCAGCGATGATACAGGGGCAGGCTATGGCTACACCTTC

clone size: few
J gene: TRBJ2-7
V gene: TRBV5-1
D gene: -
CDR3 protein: CASSLTGWSREQYF
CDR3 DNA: TGCGCCAGCAGCCTCACAGGGTGGAGTCGCGAGCAGTACTTC